The TCR beta chain described here comes from a study of T cell responses to AZD1222 COVID-19 vaccine. Across the study: The study pooled second doses at about 4 or about 12 weeks.

This table comes from immunoSEQ multiplex PCR, and its TCRdb copy is limited to in-frame clones, with some not included. The sample holds over 100,000 clones; 85% to 95% are singletons and the top ten take over 1.5%. Study outcomes and limitations: Regions left unmutated in variants are reportedly the target of nearly half of spike-specific TCRs. White British people made up most donors, females outnumbered males, and clonal diversity was possibly underestimated. Spike-wide vaccine-associated CD4 TCRs dominated at 160-218 and 743-854.

As to this clone: The antigen remains unidentified.

This CDR3 has 15 residues. CDR1 is SGHVS and CDR2 is FQNEAQ in the germline V gene. V trimming: 1 base; J trimming: 10 bases; junction bases outside the gene matches: 8. The material was peripheral blood, obtained on day 0 of AZD1222 vaccination. The gene calls are TRBV7-8 and TRBJ1-5, with TRBD1 matching over 9 bases. This receptor was identified in an adult in good health. CDR3 in amino acids: CASSLGQGGFRPQHF. CDR3 coding DNA: TGTGCCAGCAGCTTAGGACAGGGGGGCTTTCGACCCCAGCATTTT.